Below, one T cell receptor (beta chain) is given with its context. The source of the sample is a study of blood T cell repertoires in COVID-19. Study background: From T cells, B-cell-depleted T cells, or PBMCs came the material, which was cDNA or gDNA.

Original processing methods: Estimated nucleated cell counts came from reference gene primer amplification. This table comes from immunoSEQ multiplex PCR, and its TCRdb copy is limited to in-frame clones, with some not included. V and J calls and clone size are given by that table; D and trimming were obtained from the DNA. The sample holds more than 85,000 clones, around 81% seen once. The germline gives CDR1 SQVTM, CDR2 ANQGSEA. J was trimmed by 6 bases and V by 6 bases; bases with no gene match: 14. The CDR3 loop spans 16 amino acids. This TCR was sampled from a woman between 65 and 79 years old with acute or convalescent COVID-19. The genes are TRBV29-1 and TRBJ2-1, with TRBD2 matching over 10 bases. Sample: peripheral blood. For the CDR3, the DNA is TGCAGCGTAGGCTTTAGCGGGAGGAACTTCGGCAATGAGCAGTTCTTC. Protein product: CSVGFSGRNFGNEQFF.